This record concerns one T cell receptor (beta chain) sequence. This clonotype was seen once. Its antigen is currently not known. The record has no base qualities; no much larger clone is one base away. Resting on one read, the evidence is weak. This specimen belongs to a study of CD8 T cells in Susac syndrome (dated by TCRdb to the late 2010s). Describing the broader study: The study used repertoire sequencing to test whether antigen drove CD8+ T cell activation and differentiation in Susac syndrome. Results the study describes overall, beyond this receptor: The number of individuals in the TCR sequencing and HLA analysis was acknowledged as relatively small.

RNA was extracted using the RNeasy kit, and about 0.45 to 1 ug of the RNA was reverse transcribed with random hexamers. TCR beta CDR3 regions were amplified with the immunoSEQ multiplex PCR assay covering 54 Vbeta and 13 Jbeta segments. Bias from PCR amplification was corrected by using a synthetic template baseline for primer optimization and for computational correction. In the authors' own workflow: Reads were annotated to V, D and J genes per IMGT and analyzed with immunoSEQ Analyzer, keeping only productive sequences. To calculate clonality, Shannon entropy was normalized by log2 of the number of productive unique sequences and then subtracted from one. For each patient and control, public and private clones were evaluated within the 100 most prevalent clones. Clones were defined as Susac-specific if absent from the healthy and MS cohorts, from 1052 published viral clones and from other ImmuneACCESS disease sequences. The public reads were run again by TCRdb, first through fastp at Q25 and then through MiXCR, and only productive beta chains were kept. All rows with the same CDR3 protein become a single entry with the most common DNA and genes. The authors' filters were not applied to this entry. The sample table holds a few hundred thousand distinct CDR3 sequences, of which approximately 95% were seen once. Just over 0.08% of the sample goes to the ten largest clones.

V loses 6 bases of germline sequence and J loses 4 bases, and the interval between the two ends is 15 bases. From a lookup of the germline V gene (reference sequence), CDR1 and CDR2 are DFQATT and SNEGSKA. The CDR3 numbers 13 residues from cysteine through phenylalanine. This entry keeps only the CDR3 DNA: 39 bases, framed from base 1. Peripheral blood CD8+ and CD4+ T cells from healthy donors, Susac syndrome patients and multiple sclerosis patients were profiled using high-throughput TCR beta sequencing. Multiple sclerosis controls were treatment-naive patients with stable or active relapsing-remitting disease fulfilling revised McDonald criteria. Bulk CD8+ and CD4+ T cells were purified by magnetic negative isolation, whereas CD8+ TEMRA cells were enriched by FACS. Blood was collected in EDTA tubes and processed within 24 hours, with PBMCs isolated through density gradient centrifugation. PBMCs destined for TCR sequencing were cryopreserved in liquid nitrogen and later thawed in a 37 °C water bath. The sorted or isolated CD4+, CD8+ and CD8+ TEMRA cells had a purity of 90% or higher.

The sequenced material came from CD4+ T cells from PBMCs. This sequence was found in a human donor with multiple sclerosis. This chain joins TRBV20-1 to TRBJ2-5; the D gene is possibly TRBD1, with 5 bases matching. The nucleotide sequence is given as TGCAGTGCCCGCCAGGGCGGCGGAGAGACCCAGTACTTC. The resulting protein is CSARQGGGETQYF.